This T cell receptor beta chain emerged from a study of blood T cell repertoires in COVID-19. For the study at large: Donors in the United States, Italy and Spain gave samples during acute or convalescent COVID-19. PBMCs, B-cell-depleted T cells, or T cells provided the cDNA or gDNA that made up the material.

This clone was recorded a few times. The CDR3 is 14 amino acids. CDR1 and CDR2 from the germline V gene are GTSNPN and SVGIG (reference sequence). V lost 2 bases, J lost 1 base, and 11 bases lay in between. Sequenced by immunoSEQ multiplex PCR; TCRdb stores in-frame clones only, minus some. The sample carries some 70,000 clones, 70% to 85% recorded once. This chain links TRBV30 with TRBJ1-1; D call uncertain. This TCR derives from a woman in her fifties or sixties with acute or convalescent COVID-19. The sample comprised peripheral blood. The CDR3 here is CAWSSGGGNTEAFF. Written as DNA, the CDR3 is TGTGCCTGGAGTTCAGGAGGAGGGAACACTGAAGCTTTCTTT. Together with reference TRBV30 and TRBJ1-1, the CDR3 gives the full variable domain: SQTIHQWPATLVQPVGSPLSLECTVEGTSNPNLYWYRQAAGRGLQLLFYSVGIGQISSEVPQNLSASRPQDRQFILSSKKLLLSDSGFYLCAWSSGGGNTEAFFGQGTRLTVV.